The rows below give T cell receptor beta chains drawn from one sample of a study of blood T cell repertoires in COVID-19. Some clones are missing from TCRdb's copy, which holds only in-frame ones; the method was immunoSEQ multiplex PCR. The sample shows some 150,000 clones, approximately 81% of them seen only once. What was sequenced was peripheral blood. These receptors were obtained from a human donor in a cohort sampled during active COVID-19. Each CDR3 is given with its conserved first and last residue. The D gene is left open where the match is weak. Size is omitted from some rows. Given values are once, few, many or a class for expanded clones.

d_gene	j_gene	abundance	v_gene	CDR3nt	CDR3aa
NA	TRBJ2-7	once	TRBV6-5	TGTGCCAGCATTCCCCAGGTGCACGGGGCCTACGAGCAGTACTTC	CASIPQVHGAYEQYF
TRBD1	TRBJ2-7	once	TRBV30	TGTGCCTGGAAGTGGGACAGGGGCCACGAGCAGTACTTC	CAWKWDRGHEQYF
NA	TRBJ1-1	NA	TRBV19	TGTGCCAGTAAGCGGGTACTGAACACTGAAGCTTTCTTT	CASKRVLNTEAFF
TRBD1	TRBJ2-2	NA	TRBV6-5	TGTGCCAGCAGTTACGGGGGACAGGCGTACACCGGGGAGCTGTTTTTT	CASSYGGQAYTGELFF
TRBD1	TRBJ1-2	NA	TRBV7-2	TGTGCCAGCAGCCCAGGGGGGACAGGGGCCTATGGCTACACCTTC	CASSPGGTGAYGYTF
NA	TRBJ2-5	few	TRBV5-4	TGTGCCAGCAGCTCCAGGGGCGCCTTCCAAGAGACCCAGTACTTC	CASSSRGAFQETQYF
TRBD1	TRBJ1-6	NA	TRBV30	TGTGCCTGGAACAGGGGGGGGAACTATAATTCACCCCTCCACTTT	CAWNRGGNYNSPLHF
TRBD1	TRBJ2-7	NA	TRBV28	TGTGCCAGCAGTGGGAGACAGGGGGCCTACGAGCAGTACTTC	CASSGRQGAYEQYF
NA	TRBJ2-1	NA	TRBV5-1	TGCGCCAGCAGCTTGGAGGCTGGGGCCGTCTACAATGAGCAGTTCTTC	CASSLEAGAVYNEQFF
NA	TRBJ1-2	NA	TRBV4-3	TGCGCCAGCAGCGAAACCGCGACAGACCGTGGATATGGCTACACCTTC	CASSETATDRGYGYTF
TRBD1	TRBJ1-2	NA	TRBV27	TGTGCCAGCTCACTACAGGGGGACTATGGCTACACCTTC	CASSLQGDYGYTF
NA	TRBJ1-2	NA	TRBV5-1	TGCGCCAGCAGCTCAGGACAGAGAGCCTATGGCTACACCTTC	CASSSGQRAYGYTF
NA	TRBJ1-1	NA	TRBV12-5	TGTGCTAGTGGTTTTGGTAGGGGAGCTTTCTTT	CASGFGRGAFF
NA	TRBJ2-2	NA	TRBV6-5	TGTGCCAGCCGAGAGGTAGTGAGGACCGGGGAGCTGTTTTTT	CASREVVRTGELFF
NA	TRBJ1-2	NA	TRBV30	TGTGCCTGGAGGAAAACAGGGCAAGGCGATGGCTACACCTTC	CAWRKTGQGDGYTF
TRBD2	TRBJ2-1	NA	TRBV6-2/TRBV6-3	TGTGCCAGCAGTTACTCGACGCGGGGGGCCGGTGAGCAGTTCTTC	CASSYSTRGAGEQFF
NA	TRBJ2-3	NA	TRBV5-4	TGTGCCAGCAGCTTGGGGGACTCTAAGACAACAGATACGCAGTATTTT	CASSLGDSKTTDTQYF
TRBD1	TRBJ1-5	NA	TRBV6-5	TGTGCCAGCAGACCAAACAGGGGGCCTCCCGGCCCCCAGCATTTT	CASRPNRGPPGPQHF
NA	TRBJ2-7	NA	TRBV2	TGTGCCAGCAGCGACCGGATAGCGACCTCCTACGAGCAGTACTTC	CASSDRIATSYEQYF
TRBD1	TRBJ1-1	NA	TRBV3-1/TRBV3-2	TGTGCCAGCAGCCAGCTGTCGACAGGGACCAACGTTCTTGCCTCCACTGAAGCTTTCTTT	CASSQLSTGTNVLASTEAFF
TRBD1	TRBJ2-2	NA	TRBV24-1	TGTGCCACCAGTGATCGGGACAGGGATGCAAGGGAGCTGTTTTTT	CATSDRDRDARELFF
TRBD2	TRBJ2-3	once	TRBV18	TGTGCCAGCTCACCACCTAGCGGGGGAGATACGCAGTATTTT	CASSPPSGGDTQYF
TRBD2	TRBJ2-7	NA	TRBV6-2/TRBV6-3	TGTGCCAGCAGTTACTCCTCGGGACTAAGCTCCTACGAGCAGTACTTC	CASSYSSGLSSYEQYF
TRBD1	TRBJ2-6	NA	TRBV30	TGTGCCTGGAGGGTTCTGCTACAGGGGACCGGGGCCAACGTCCTGACTTTC	CAWRVLLQGTGANVLTF
TRBD2	TRBJ2-1	NA	TRBV2	TGTGCCAGCAGCCTAAGCGGGAGCTCCTACAATGAGCAGTTCTTC	CASSLSGSSYNEQFF
TRBD1	TRBJ1-1	NA	TRBV27	TGTGCCAGCAGAAGACAGGGGGGCGGCCACACTGAAGCTTTCTTT	CASRRQGGGHTEAFF
NA	TRBJ1-2	once	TRBV7-2	TGTGCCAGCAGCCCCCGGGGGGATGGCTACACCTTC	CASSPRGDGYTF
NA	TRBJ2-1	few	TRBV10-2	TGCGCCAGTTCGACAGGAGAAGGGTACAATGAGCAGTTCTTC	CASSTGEGYNEQFF
TRBD2	TRBJ2-1	few	TRBV27	TGTGCCAGCAGTCGTGGACTAGCACGGGACAATGAGCAGTTCTTC	CASSRGLARDNEQFF
TRBD1	TRBJ2-7	few	TRBV5-1	TGCGCCAGCGGCACCCTACAGGGGTCCTACGAGCAGTACTTC	CASGTLQGSYEQYF
TRBD2	TRBJ2-7	few	TRBV9	TGTGCCAGCAGCGGAAGCGGGGGCAGCTCCTACGAGCAGTACTTC	CASSGSGGSSYEQYF
TRBD1	TRBJ2-1	once	TRBV7-9	TGTGCCAGCAGGCCCGGGACAGGGGACAATGAGCAGTTCTTC	CASRPGTGDNEQFF
TRBD2	TRBJ2-3	NA	TRBV11-3	TGTGCCAGCAGCTTTACGCGGGGGGGCACAGATACGCAGTATTTT	CASSFTRGGTDTQYF
NA	TRBJ2-1	NA	TRBV7-9	TGTGCCAGCAGCTTAGCGGAGGGTGAGCAGTTCTTC	CASSLAEGEQFF
NA	TRBJ1-2	NA	TRBV12-3/TRBV12-4	TGTGCCAGCGGGTCCGGACAGCCCTATGGCTACACCTTC	CASGSGQPYGYTF
NA	TRBJ1-2	NA	TRBV5-1	TGCGCCAGCAGCCGGGACATTTGGGGTGGCTACACCTTC	CASSRDIWGGYTF
NA	TRBJ2-3	few	TRBV6-6	TGTGCCAGCAGTTTTGGACAGAGCACAGATACGCAGTATTTT	CASSFGQSTDTQYF
NA	TRBJ1-5	NA	TRBV12-3/TRBV12-4	TGTGCCAGCAGTTTTGCAGGGAATCAGCCCCAGCATTTT	CASSFAGNQPQHF
NA	TRBJ1-1	once	TRBV5-1	TGCGCCAGCAGCCGACAAGGCCTGAACACTGAAGCTTTCTTT	CASSRQGLNTEAFF
NA	TRBJ1-4	NA	TRBV9	TGTGCCAGCAGCGTGGAAGGGGTTACTAATGAAAAACTGTTTTTT	CASSVEGVTNEKLFF
TRBD2	TRBJ2-7	NA	TRBV5-1	TGCGCCAGCAGCTTGGGGCGGGGGGGCCCCGAGCAGTACTTC	CASSLGRGGPEQYF
TRBD2	TRBJ2-1	NA	TRBV5-8	TGTGCCAGCAGCTTGAATATAGCGGGGGGGCCCTACAATGAGCAGTTCTTC	CASSLNIAGGPYNEQFF
NA	TRBJ1-1	NA	TRBV6-5	TGTGCCAGCAGTTACTCTAGCAGTGAAGCTTTCTTT	CASSYSSSEAFF
NA	TRBJ2-1	NA	TRBV6-2/TRBV6-3	TGTGCCAGCAGCCCCGGGGTGCGGCAGTTCTTC	CASSPGVRQFF
TRBD1	TRBJ2-7	NA	TRBV15	TGTGCCACCAGCAGGGACAGGGGCCCCTACGAGCAGTACTTC	CATSRDRGPYEQYF
TRBD1	TRBJ1-1	NA	TRBV19	TGTGCCAGTATCAGACAGGGGGCTCTGGGGACTGAAGCTTTCTTT	CASIRQGALGTEAFF